The subject of this entry is one T cell receptor (beta chain). Many counts were recorded for this clonotype. The clone's antigen remains unknown. No much larger clonotype is one base removed from it; base qualities were not supplied. The library was built by means of multiplex PCR. Sequencing was performed on an Illumina HiSeq 4000. iRepertoire HTBI primers and Arm-PCR amplification of CDR3 regions were used to construct TCR beta libraries. PCR products were gel purified before sequencing. For the original study's pipeline: Across samples, around 58 TRBV and 15 or so TRBJ segments were identified and used for gene usage analysis of CDR3 amino acid clonotypes. COPE and FqMerger were used to merge the filtered high-quality paired reads into contigs. BLAST was used to align contigs to the IMGT TRBV, TRBD and TRBJ reference genes, and CDR3 was defined following IMGT. Clonotypes above 0.1% frequency were classified as highly expanded clones. Repertoire diversity was measured by Shannon entropy, and V-J evenness by the Gini coefficient. Public clonotypes were defined as clonotypes shared by more than one individual. TCRdb's own reprocessing of the public reads used fastp at Q25 and MiXCR and kept productive beta chains. Each CDR3 protein gets just one entry, which takes the most common genes and DNA from the rows behind it. The V and J calls reflect TCRdb's pipeline rather than the authors' work. For this sample there are 350,000 to 500,000 distinct CDR3 sequences; 14% appear just once. The ten largest account for approximately 15% of the sample.

The data were taken from a study of regulatory T cells in long-lasting Graves disease (dated by TCRdb to 2020 to 2022). Regarding the research as a whole: Newly diagnosed Graves' disease patients had taken antithyroid drugs for less than 3 months. This study used TCR sequencing and RNA sequencing of peripheral blood to compare persistent Graves' disease patients against newly diagnosed Graves' disease patients. The study was registered as a clinical trial and conducted in China. TCR sequencing covered 13 persistent and about 20 newly diagnosed Graves' disease patients, around 35 samples in total. What the work shows at the level of the full study, not this receptor alone: Persistent Graves' disease patients showed lower TCR Shannon entropy and fewer highly expanded clones than newly diagnosed patients, suggesting clonal expansion. The study examined only peripheral blood because the primary lesion, thyroid tissue, could not be accessed. Preferential use of TRBV28, TRBJ1-2 and TRBJ2-5 was observed in persistent disease, whereas TRBV20-1 and TRBJ2-1 were favored in newly diagnosed disease. The authors acknowledged the small sample size as a limitation that may reduce accuracy. Sequencing and analysis were restricted to the TCR beta chain. Patients with persistent disease shared more public clonotypes (over 2,500) than newly diagnosed patients did (966).

Trimming takes 0 bases off V and 2 bases off J; junction bases not matched to a gene: 13. Based on the germline V gene (reference sequence), the CDR1 and CDR2 sequences are DFQATT and SNEGSKA. From cysteine to phenylalanine, the CDR3 is 17 amino acids long. The read is trimmed to its CDR3 DNA, 51 bases read in frame from base 1. The label giving this sample's time point can be read as: newly diagnosed GD, antithyroid drugs for less than 3 months. For both TCR sequencing and RNA sequencing, RNA was extracted from PBMCs using TRIzol. The diagnosis of Graves' disease was made according to American Thyroid Association guidelines. Recruitment of patients was carried out at an endocrinology department in Xi'an, China. Each patient gave around 9 milliliters of peripheral blood, collected in an EDTA anticoagulant tube. Ficoll Paque Plus density gradient separation was used to isolate PBMCs, and no further T cell sorting was done. An Agilent 2100 Bioanalyzer and agarose gel were used to check RNA quality, and a NanoDrop 2000 was used to measure RNA concentration.

This sample was also put to use in a study of T cells in Graves' hyperthyroidism and ophthalmopathy. Per that second paper: A patient counted as having stable Graves' hyperthyroidism if no progression to ophthalmopathy occurred over 18 months of follow-up. Hyperthyroidism patients were newly diagnosed, had a disease duration of under 2 months, and were aged 18 to 65 years. The study excluded patients with uncontrolled infections, other autoimmune diseases, pregnancy or lactation. Clinical symptoms, serum thyroxine and TRAb, thyroid ultrasound, and orbital computed tomography formed the basis for the diagnoses. A first-round RT-PCR of the TCR CDR3 used the HTBI primer set with the Qiagen OneStep RT-PCR kit. Most expanded thyroid clonotypes (frequency above 0.001) were also found in blood, which suggests that blood repertoires may mirror thyroid immune responses. A model built on a 13 V-J signature distinguished ophthalmopathy from stable hyperthyroidism, reaching 87.88% sensitivity and approximately 81% specificity in cross-validation and 80%/75% in testing. In validation, progression to ophthalmopathy was predicted by the model with nearly 71% sensitivity and roughly 72% specificity, a median of 6.5 months before onset. A discovery cohort of about a hundred patients, about 44 with Graves' ophthalmopathy and approximately 60 with stable Graves' hyperthyroidism, was used to find distinguishing TCR V-J signatures. An independent validation cohort of under 20 hyperthyroidism patients and about 16 patients who later progressed to ophthalmopathy tested prospective prediction of ophthalmopathy. The approximately 100 discovery patients were divided at random into training and test sets in a 7:3 ratio. In addition, the study compared T-cell repertoires in thyroid tissue and in blood from roughly 6 Graves' hyperthyroidism patients. After blood sampling, hyperthyroidism patients were treated with methimazole at a starting dose of 30 mg daily, and ophthalmopathy patients were treated with high-dose intravenous methylprednisolone. Libraries were constructed in a second round of multiplex PCR, after which size selection and purification were performed. The libraries were sequenced on an Illumina HiSeq2000 using paired-end 100 bp reads. SOAPnuke was used to process the raw data, throwing out any read that contained adapters or uncalled bases, had a mean Phred below 15, or lacked an exact constant-primer or identifier match. High-quality paired reads were merged with COPE v1.2.5, and unique nucleotide sequences were defined as clonotypes. MiTCR v1.1 was used to align the clonotypes against IMGT TRBV, TRBD and TRBJ reference segments. The analysis was restricted to V-J combinations with a frequency above 0.0001, which together covered just over 98% of the repertoires. A TCS score was defined as the ratio of F50 (clonal expansion) to E x V (chaos), with BLOSUM62-based TCRdist applied between CDR3 peptides within each V-J. Welch's t-statistics and random forest reduced some 510 V-J features to 10 to 15, which were used in a naive Bayes classifier (R e1071). No statistical method was used to fix the sample size in advance, and group allocation was not hidden from the investigators. TCR Vbeta CDR3 sequencing of some 140 peripheral blood samples (over 40 ophthalmopathy, about 80 hyperthyroidism and approximately 17 progressor patients) is reported in the paper.

The sequence came from a woman in her fifties or sixties with Graves disease. Donor details come from another sample of the same person, matched by shared clones. The sequencing used peripheral blood mononuclear cells (PBMCs), collected at new diagnosis, from a patient treated with antithyroid drugs. The V and J segments used are TRBV20-1 and TRBJ2-7; TRBD2 matches 7 bases in the middle. For the CDR3, the sequence is CSARDLGSGLGAYEQYF. The nucleotides are TGCAGTGCTAGAGATCTGGGTAGCGGGCTGGGGGCCTACGAGCAGTACTTC.